This record concerns one TCR beta chain sequence. Its recognized antigen is unknown. No qualities accompany the bases; no much larger clone lies one base away. The sample belongs to a study of cytomegalovirus exposure and HLA in healthy donors (TCRdb year 2017). With regard to the full study: An earlier analysis of roughly 570 of the donors reported around 280 Gb of sequence data and 95 million to 120 million unique TCR beta sequences obtained from about 179 million T cells. The study was designed to test whether signatures of past pathogen exposure could be identified by cataloging public T cell receptors. Among 398 genotyped donors of the cohort, an average of 235,054 unique TCR beta nucleotide sequences were sequenced per donor, around 18% of them non-productive. To decide whether each TCR beta V gene segment behaved as functional or pseudogenic, an earlier analysis of some 540 of the donors relied on high-throughput TCR beta sequencing. Rather than using new phenotypic data, the later analysis identified candidate immune exposures from TCR beta sequences and from how often those sequences occurred across donors. Besides the first cohort of roughly 660 subjects, a separate validation cohort made up of 120 different subjects was used. Both class I and class II loci were covered by HLA typing, at four-digit resolution. About 280 gigabases of sequencing data and tens of millions of unique TCR sequences were included in an early release covering under 650 HLA-typed donors. About five DR-DQ haplotypes were treated as single units for association and clustering because of strong linkage in the cohort. Typing coverage differed by locus: A, B, C, DRB1 and DQB1 were typed in roughly 620-640 donors, DQA1 in about 500, DPA1 in nearly 610, and DPB1 in 400 to 490. To study patterns of TCR occurrence, a later analysis re-analyzed previously published TCR beta repertoires from hundreds of donors and added high-resolution HLA genotyping. All discovery cohort repertoires had been generated on a single sequencing platform. Using immunosequencing, the study profiled T cell repertoires from 640 or so subjects and related those repertoires to cytomegalovirus serostatus. Donor age, sex, ethnicity and CMV serostatus were compiled together with the repertoire data. The study combined high-throughput TCR immunosequencing, statistical association of individual TCRs with disease status, and machine learning to predict cytomegalovirus infection status. The genetic ancestry cluster associated with self-reported Caucasian donors included 81% of the approximately 430 genotyped donors. A later genetic analysis used genome-wide SNP genotypes for 398 of the 666 donors, treating that subset as a discovery cohort. What the authors observed across the whole study: A later genetic analysis reported fewer N-insertions in productive TCRs among donors in an Asian-associated ancestry cluster than the roughly 640-donor mean. Roughly 17 rarely observed V segments, including chromosome 9 orphons, were excluded from the earlier analysis of several hundred of the donors because counts were too low. A later analysis reported that several top co-occurrence clusters appeared linked to parvovirus B19, influenza, CMV and Epstein-Barr virus. Assigning TCR associations to individual alleles was difficult when HLA alleles, especially DR and DQ, strongly co-occurred. Correlated functional status among segregating V segments might be attributable to linkage disequilibrium, but an unknown experimental factor could not be ruled out. Specific HLA alleles were associated with 16,951 TCR beta sequences at a false discovery rate of 0.05 in a later analysis. The presence/absence analyses assumed that sequencing depth was roughly uniform across donors, and that assumption may not be true. The sequencing pipeline was judged likely to have produced a cluster of highly shared sequence variants as a technical artifact. In the study, 150 to 200 TCR beta chains were listed as associated with cytomegalovirus. Some IMGT-functional V segments, including TRBV6-2 and TRBV6-3, could not be told apart with the 87-base-pair reads, so those segments were excluded. Most TCR sequences were observed very rarely across donors, whereas some public TCRs were present in many individuals. According to a later analysis, most CMV-associated TCR beta chains appeared to be HLA-restricted, and the HLA associations seemed to be driven largely by CMV exposure. In vitro tests confirmed that a few of the cytomegalovirus-associated TCR beta chains recognize cytomegalovirus antigens. The authors suggested that the approach could potentially be generalized to other disease states and immunological phenotypes. Because HLA typing was unavailable for some donors at each locus, only the typed subset was used in association tests. Immune exposure information for the cohort was limited to CMV serostatus. In a later genetic analysis, a missense DCLRE1C variant was associated with V-gene and J-gene trimming of TCR beta chains, and the association was replicated in an independent cohort. A further reported finding was that TCR beta sequences accurately predicted the HLA-A and HLA-B alleles for most subjects in the first cohort. According to a later analysis, TCR association rates differed among HLA loci, with DRB1 alleles showing the most associated TCRs and HLA-C alleles showing the fewest. This cohort had only TCR beta chains sequenced, and the lack of alpha or paired-chain data limited which features could be detected. Cytomegalovirus status was reported to be diagnosed by the classifier with high specificity and sensitivity in both the original and validation cohorts. Compared with equally common non-associated chains, HLA-associated TCR beta chains in a later analysis were more clonally expanded and had lower generation probabilities. In an earlier analysis of 587 of the donors, most TCR beta V segments appeared in productive rearrangements about 87% or about 30% of the time, broadly matching IMGT annotations.

According to the germline V gene (reference sequence), CDR1 reads SGHNT and CDR2 reads YYREEE. V is trimmed back by 4 bases and J by 7 bases, and the junction contains 10 bases that no gene match accounts for. The CDR3 starts with the cysteine, ends with the phenylalanine, and has 16 residues. Only the CDR3 DNA is retained, 48 bases long and in frame from the first base. Libraries were built with the immunoSEQ multiplex PCR assay. For the multiplex PCR, a mixture combining 60 forward primers for TCR Vbeta segments and 13 reverse primers for TCR Jbeta segments was used. The CDR3 region of rearranged TCR beta genes was amplified from genomic DNA with a multiplex PCR assay. The amplified TCR beta libraries were sequenced on the Illumina HiSeq System as 87-base-pair reads. The study's own analysis went as follows. In a later analysis, some 80 million unique TCR beta chains were counted across the approximately 640 repertoires, and approximately 11 million of these chains were shared by at least two donors. A nearest-neighbor algorithm error-corrected the raw reads and collapsed the reads into unique sequences, merging closely related sequences to remove PCR and sequencing errors. CDR3 sequences were aligned to IMGT reference sequences to assign V, D and J gene segments. For a sequence to be retained, a match of at least six nucleotides to both a V gene segment and a J gene segment was required. A rearrangement was called productive if the CDR3 had no stop codons and remained in frame with V and J, and every other rearrangement was called non-productive. Following IMGT convention, CDR3 was defined as the stretch from the second conserved V-encoded cysteine up to the conserved J-encoded phenylalanine. In an earlier analysis of around 600 of the donors, sequences lacking an unambiguous match to a single V gene segment were excluded. An earlier analysis of several hundred of the donors called V segments functional above 56.7% productive rearrangements and segregating when the between-donor standard deviation exceeded 5%. A statistical classification framework was developed to diagnose cytomegalovirus status using the catalog of TCR beta chain sequences. In a later analysis, TCR nucleotide sequences were compared against IMGT/GENE-DB human TR gene sequences so that V and J genes could be assigned. The TCRdist pipeline was used in a later analysis to assign CDR3 sequences and most-parsimonious VDJ recombination scenarios. In a later analysis, each TCR beta chain was defined by its CDR3 amino acid sequence together with its V-gene family, and reads without a unique V-gene family were excluded. A later analysis removed 592 highly shared, low-generation-probability nucleotide sequences to deal with suspected cross-contamination and a sequencing artifact. In a later analysis, a clonal expansion index was calculated for each public chain from normalized within-repertoire ranks of inferred template counts. A later analysis computed generation probabilities with a VDJ recombination model fitted to out-of-frame rearrangements, and checked the results against IGoR. A later analysis scored TCR-TCR, TCR-HLA and TCR-CMV co-occurrence with hypergeometric tests, applying a repertoire-size bias correction to TCR pairs. False discovery rates were estimated in a later analysis by permuting HLA or CMV assignments 20 times. In a later analysis, co-occurring TCRs were grouped with DBSCAN, and TCRdist sequence similarity was added when clustering was performed within HLA-allele-positive subsets. Co-occurrence clustering excluded repertoires with fewer than 30,000 or more than 120,000 public chains, plus five with anomalous nucleotide sharing. TCRdb re-hosts the immuneACCESS table, in-frame sequences only. Its copies lack some clones; in the studies checked, an unresolved V gene accounts for under half of them, and the cause for the rest is not known. V, J and clone size reflect that table, while D and trimming were determined from the DNA. The sample table records 90,000 to 130,000 clones; approximately 81% of these occur just once. Almost 3% of the sample is held by the ten biggest clonotypes.

In total, approximately 690 healthy bone marrow donors made up the cohort. At the time of sampling, all cohort members were nominally healthy, though unrecorded immune exposures were likely present. The donor was CMV seropositive and belonged to the group of 270 or so seropositive cohort members. Every donor gave a peripheral blood sample, and the peripheral blood mononuclear cells from that sample were used for TCR beta sequencing. Genomic DNA was extracted from the blood cell samples with the Qiagen DNeasy Blood Extraction Kit. This TCR came from a woman between 18 and 29 years old in good health and CMV-seropositive. The V and J segments used are TRBV5-4 and TRBJ2-1; the central 11 bases match TRBD2. Input material: PBMCs. This receptor carries the CDR3 CASSPVVASGRNEQFF. The DNA sequence is TGTGCCAGCAGCCCTGTGGTAGCTAGCGGGAGGAATGAGCAGTTCTTC.